The subject of this entry is one TCR beta chain. Its antigen remains unknown. The sample originates from a study of Ad26.COV2.S vaccination and SARS-CoV-2 variants. For the study at large: Donor was in the COV1001 Ad26.COV2.S trial arm. General study findings and limits: Considerable breadth of spike-specific CD8+ and CD4+ T cell responses has reportedly been documented following vaccination.

The protocol was immunoSEQ multiplex PCR, while the TCRdb copy is restricted to in-frame clones and leaves out a portion. The sample yields roughly 400,000 clones, around 93% seen once. The CDR3 extends over 16 amino acids. Per germline, CDR1 SEHNR and CDR2 FQNEAQ (reference sequence). V lost 3 bases, J lost 0 bases, and 11 bases lay in between. Indicated treatment: approximately 18 received Ad26.COV2.S at low or high dose, single or two shots; about 5 received placebo; per-sample allocation not given. Collection of samples fell on day 63 after the first vaccine or placebo injection. An Ad26 vector expressing Wuhan-strain SARS-CoV-2 spike constituted the vaccine.

The sample in question was peripheral blood, obtained in a trial of Ad26.COV2.S vaccine versus placebo. The chain uses TRBV7-9 and TRBJ1-4; D is possibly TRBD1 (5 bases). The TCR comes from a person between 18 and 60 years old who received the Ad26.COV2.S COVID-19 vaccine or a placebo. In nucleotides, the CDR3 is TGTGCCAGCAGCTTTTACAGGATTGCAACTAATGAAAAACTGTTTTTT. Translation: CASSFYRIATNEKLFF.